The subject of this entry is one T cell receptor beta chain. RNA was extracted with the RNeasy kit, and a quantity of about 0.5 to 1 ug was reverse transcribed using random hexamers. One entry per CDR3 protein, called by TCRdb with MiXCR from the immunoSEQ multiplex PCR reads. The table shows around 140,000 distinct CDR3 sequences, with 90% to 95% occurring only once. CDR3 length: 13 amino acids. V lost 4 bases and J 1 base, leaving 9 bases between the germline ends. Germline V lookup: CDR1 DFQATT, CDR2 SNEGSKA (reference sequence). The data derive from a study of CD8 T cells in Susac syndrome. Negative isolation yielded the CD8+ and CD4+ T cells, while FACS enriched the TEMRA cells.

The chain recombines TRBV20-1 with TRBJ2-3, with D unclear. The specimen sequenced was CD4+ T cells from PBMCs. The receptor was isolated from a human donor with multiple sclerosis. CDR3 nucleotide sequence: TGCAGTGCTAATAAGGGTGGCACAGATACGCAGTATTTT. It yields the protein CSANKGGTDTQYF.